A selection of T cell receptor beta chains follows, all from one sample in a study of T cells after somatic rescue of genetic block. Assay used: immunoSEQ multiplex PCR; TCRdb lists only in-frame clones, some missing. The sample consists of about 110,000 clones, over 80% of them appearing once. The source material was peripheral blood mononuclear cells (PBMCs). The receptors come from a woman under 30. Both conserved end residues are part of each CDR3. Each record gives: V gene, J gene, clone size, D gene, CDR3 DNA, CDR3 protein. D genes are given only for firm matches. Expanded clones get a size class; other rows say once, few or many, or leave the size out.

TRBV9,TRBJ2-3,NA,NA,TGTGCCAGCAGCGTATTTGTCAGCGGAGGCACAGATACGCAGTATTTT,CASSVFVSGGTDTQYF
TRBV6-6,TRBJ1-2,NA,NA,TGTGCCAGCAGTTACTCCCCCCGGGGGGACTATGGCTACACCTTC,CASSYSPRGDYGYTF
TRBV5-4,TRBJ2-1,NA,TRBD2,TGTGCCAGCAGCTCCGGGACTAGGTCAGGTGAGCAGTTCTTC,CASSSGTRSGEQFF
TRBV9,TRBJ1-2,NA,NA,TGTGCCAGCAGCGTAGGATCCACCGAGGGTTATGGCTACACCTTC,CASSVGSTEGYGYTF
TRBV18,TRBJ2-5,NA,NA,TGTGCCAGCTCACCCGGGGAGCGGGTGACGCAAGAGACCCAGTACTTC,CASSPGERVTQETQYF
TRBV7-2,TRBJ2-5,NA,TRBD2,TGTGCCAGCAGCTTAGTTCCCCTAGCGGGGCAAGAGACCCAGTACTTC,CASSLVPLAGQETQYF
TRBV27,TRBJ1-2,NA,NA,TGTGCCAGCAGTTTATCCCGAAAAGGCTATGGCTACACCTTC,CASSLSRKGYGYTF
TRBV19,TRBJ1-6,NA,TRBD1,TGTGCCAGTAGTATGGTTGGCAGGGGGAATTCACCCCTCCACTTT,CASSMVGRGNSPLHF
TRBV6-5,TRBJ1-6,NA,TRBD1,TGTGCCAGCAAAGATAGGACAGGGTCACCCCTCCACTTT,CASKDRTGSPLHF
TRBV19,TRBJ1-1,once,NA,TGTGCCAGTAGTCAGGGGTCTGAAGCTTTCTTT,CASSQGSEAFF
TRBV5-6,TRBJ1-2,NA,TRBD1,TGTGCCAGCAGCTTGAGAACAGGGGGTGGCTACACCTTC,CASSLRTGGGYTF
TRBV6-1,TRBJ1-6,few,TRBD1,TGTGCCAGCGGCGGGACAGCCGAAGCGCCCCTCCACTTT,CASGGTAEAPLHF
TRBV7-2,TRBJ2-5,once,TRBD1,TGTGCCAGCAGCCCGACGGCGGGGACAGGGGAGACCCAGTACTTC,CASSPTAGTGETQYF
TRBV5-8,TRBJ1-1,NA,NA,TGTGCCAGCAGCCCACCGGCAGGGGCGAACACTGAAGCTTTCTTT,CASSPPAGANTEAFF
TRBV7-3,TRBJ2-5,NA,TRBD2,TGTGCCAGCAGCTTAATCGCGGGGGGTCTCGAGACCCAGTACTTC,CASSLIAGGLETQYF
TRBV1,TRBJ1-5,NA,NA,TGCACCAGCACCTGGACAGAAATGAGCAATCAGCCCCAGCATTTT,CTSTWTEMSNQPQHF
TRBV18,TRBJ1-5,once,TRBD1,TGTGCCAGCTCACCATCTGGACAGGGCAATCAGCCCCAGCATTTT,CASSPSGQGNQPQHF
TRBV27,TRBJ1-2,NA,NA,TGTGCCAGCAGTTTTACGGGGGCCAACTATGGCTACACCTTC,CASSFTGANYGYTF
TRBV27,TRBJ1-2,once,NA,TGTGCCAGCAGTCCCAACGTCTATAACTATGGCTACACCTTC,CASSPNVYNYGYTF
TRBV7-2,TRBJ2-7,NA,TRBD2,TGTGCCAGCAGCTTAGCTAGCGGGGAACTCTACGAGCAGTACTTC,CASSLASGELYEQYF
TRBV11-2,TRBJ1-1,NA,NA,TGTGCCAGCAGCCCAAACAGGGCTAACACTGAAGCTTTCTTT,CASSPNRANTEAFF
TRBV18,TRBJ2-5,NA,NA,TGTGCCAGCTCACCATATCGCTTACCGCAAGAGACCCAGTACTTC,CASSPYRLPQETQYF
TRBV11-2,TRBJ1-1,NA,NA,TGTGCCAGCACCCCGGGTTGGGGGACGAACACTGAAGCTTTCTTT,CASTPGWGTNTEAFF
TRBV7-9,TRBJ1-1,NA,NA,TGTGCCAGCAGCTTAGAGCAGGGAGGAACTGAAGCTTTCTTT,CASSLEQGGTEAFF
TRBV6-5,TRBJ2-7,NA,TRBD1,TGTGCCAGCAGTCAGGACAGGTGGTTTTACGAGCAGTACTTC,CASSQDRWFYEQYF
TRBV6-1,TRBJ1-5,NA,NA,TGTGCCAGCAGTGAGCAAGGGAGAGGGCAGCCCCAGCATTTT,CASSEQGRGQPQHF
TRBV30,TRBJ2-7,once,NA,TGTGCCTGGAGTGCCCAATCACAGCAGTACTTC,CAWSAQSQQYF